Given below is one TCR beta chain in context. Sequenced by immunoSEQ multiplex PCR; TCRdb stores in-frame clones only, minus some. The table shows 300,000 or so clones, with just over 85% occurring only once. This sample stems from a study of blood T cell repertoires in COVID-19. Participant-reported clinical history was the basis for cohort assignment. Recovered Cohort 3 donors showed two negative PCRs, clearance, or symptom resolution. Trimming left V 0 bases short and J 0 bases short, with 5 bases between. From germline, CDR1 is WNHNN and CDR2 SYGVQD (reference sequence). This CDR3 contains 14 residues.

This rearrangement joins TRBV10-1 to TRBJ1-1; D ambiguous. The specimen sequenced was PBMCs or T cells enriched from blood (not recorded which). This TCR came from a woman between 18 and 29 years old who had recovered from COVID-19. The CDR3 nucleotides read TGCGCCAGCAGTGAGTCTGGGCTGAACACTGAAGCTTTCTTT. Encoded protein: CASSESGLNTEAFF.